This TCR beta chain originates from a study of control samples from healthy donors and cancer patients. TCRdb's table, derived via immunoSEQ multiplex PCR, lists solely in-frame clones and lacks some. The sample consists of around 110,000 clones, 85% to 95% of them appearing once. This clone was observed a few times. Unmatched junction bases numbered 5, after V lost 4 bases and J lost 13 bases. Germline CDR1 SGHKS, CDR2 YYEKEE (reference sequence). This CDR3 region has 13 residues. The source material was blood. The V and J genes are TRBV5-5 and TRBJ1-6; 10 nucleotides align to TRBD1. The receptor was isolated from a man under 40 in good health. CDR3 loop: CASSEGQGPPLHF. The DNA for the CDR3 is TGTGCCAGCAGCGAGGGACAGGGGCCCCCCCTCCACTTT. Variable domain in full (rest from reference TRBV5-5 and TRBJ1-6): DAGVTQSPTHLIKTRGQQVTLRCSPISGHKSVSWYQQVLGQGPQFIFQYYEKEERGRGNFPDRFSARQFPNYSSELNVNALLLGDSALYLCASSEGQGPPLHFGNGTRLTVT.